The 10 T cell receptor beta chains listed next were all sequenced from one sample in a study of T cell repertoires in ileal Crohn's disease (dated by TCRdb to between 2018 and 2021). Library construction relied on the immunoSEQ multiplex PCR assay. This immuneACCESS table, as held by TCRdb, lists in-frame sequences with V and J called but not all clones. Of the missing ones, under half trace to an unresolved V gene in checked studies; the others have no known cause. The sample profile shows about 62,000 clones; 85% to 90% of them were found once. The top ten hold roughly 1.9% of the sample. The sample's time point label, decoded: neoterminal ileum biopsy at postoperative endoscopy, about 6 months after surgery. Material for sequencing was ileal tissue. These receptors were collected from an adult with Crohn's disease.

The rearrangement uses TRBV5-6 and TRBJ2-7; 7 nucleotides agree with TRBD2. The CDR3 contains 13 residues. V lost 4 bases to trimming and J lost 4 bases; unmatched junction nucleotides: 5. Germline CDR1 and CDR2: SGHDT and YYEEEE. CDR3 nucleotides: TGTGCCAGCAGCCTTACGCGGGGGTACGAGCAGTACGTC. Translated: CASSLTRGYEQYV.

The rearrangement uses TRBV7-9 and TRBJ2-5; 7 bases agree with TRBD2. After removal of 4 bases from V and 4 bases from J, the junction contained 15 bases not matched to a gene. CDR1 and CDR2 (germline): SEHNR, FQNEAQ (reference sequence). The CDR3 has 17 amino acids. In nucleotides, the CDR3 is TGTGCCAGCAGCTCCGGGGGGACTTCGGGAGAGAGAGAGACCCAGTACTTC. Translation: CASSSGGTSGERETQYF.

The rearrangement uses TRBV6-5 and TRBJ2-1, with TRBD2 identical over 8 bases. The CDR3 is 15 amino acids. After removal of 7 bases from V and 7 bases from J, the junction contained 12 bases not matched to a gene. Per germline, CDR1 MNHEY and CDR2 SVGAGI. CDR3 sequence: CASTRGGRSGNEQFF. Here the CDR3 DNA reads TGTGCCAGCACTCGGGGCGGGAGGTCGGGTAATGAGCAGTTCTTC.

The V and J genes are TRBV9 and TRBJ2-3; D gene unclear. CDR1 is SGDLS and CDR2 is YYNGEE in the germline V gene. Trimming left V 1 base short and J 4 bases short, with 10 bases between. CDR3 size: 14 residues. CDR3: CASSVPTIPDTQYF. In DNA form, the CDR3 reads TGTGCCAGCAGCGTACCCACTATACCAGATACGCAGTATTTT.

This clone was observed a handful of times. V usage is TRBV2 and J usage is TRBJ2-4; 8 positions agree with TRBD1. Per the germline V gene, CDR1 is SNHLY and CDR2 is FYNNEI. V shed 2 bases, J shed 15 bases, and the junction held 6 bases outside the gene matches. CDR3 length: 12 residues. This CDR3 reads CASSEHVGTGYF. CDR3 in DNA: TGTGCCAGCAGTGAACACGTCGGGACAGGGTACTTC.

The rearrangement uses TRBV27 and TRBJ1-3; no firm D call. V was pared by 5 bases and J by 0 bases, with 11 bases between. The CDR3 spans 15 residues. Germline V CDR1 and CDR2: MNHEY, SMNVEV (reference sequence). CDR3 residues: CASSPRPGSGNTIYF. The CDR3 nucleotides are TGTGCCAGCAGTCCCAGGCCTGGCTCTGGAAACACCATATATTTT.

V gene TRBV18 combines with J gene TRBJ1-2; no firm D call. This CDR3 region has 14 residues. The V end lost 3 bases, the J end lost 2 bases, and 10 bases lay between the germline ends. The V gene's germline CDR1 is KGHSH and CDR2 LQKENI. The CDR3 DNA reads TGTGCCAGCTCACCCGGAGGACGCAACTATGGCTACACCTTC. This translates into CASSPGGRNYGYTF.

The chain has TRBV10-3 and TRBJ1-2, with D perhaps matching TRBD1 (5 bases). Trimming took 8 bases from V and 4 from J, leaving 11 bases between them. This CDR3 is built from 12 residues. CDR1 ENHRY and CDR2 SYGVKD come from the germline V gene. The CDR3 protein is CAISTDLYGYTF. Written as DNA, the CDR3 is TGTGCCATCTCGACAGATCTCTATGGCTACACCTTC.

The V and J genes are TRBV5-1 and TRBJ2-1, with 12 positions matching TRBD1. The germline CDR1 and CDR2 sequences are SGHRS and YFSETQ. The CDR3 loop spans 16 amino acids. Trimming took 0 bases from V and 10 from J; bases not matched to a gene: 8. CDR3 sequence: CASSLVGTGGIGEQFF. CDR3 DNA sequence: TGCGCCAGCAGCTTGGTGGGGACAGGGGGCATCGGCGAGCAGTTCTTC. Full variable domain (remainder filled in from reference TRBV5-1 and TRBJ2-1): KAGVTQTPRYLIKTRGQQVTLSCSPISGHRSVSWYQQTPGQGLQFLFEYFSETQRNKGNFPGRFSGRQFSNSRSEMNVSTLELGDSALYLCASSLVGTGGIGEQFFGPGTRLTVL.

This clone is a singleton in its sample. The V call is TRBV6-5, the J call TRBJ1-6; D unclear. V lost 0 bases, J lost 9 bases, and 12 bases lay in between. The CDR3 is made up of 15 amino acids. The germline gives CDR1 MNHEY, CDR2 SVGAGI. CDR3 DNA sequence: TGTGCCAGCAGTTACTCGGGCCAGCTGATTTCACCCCTCCACTTT. Translation: CASSYSGQLISPLHF.